Each of the 30 T cell receptor beta chains below was sequenced from the same sample in a study of graft-versus-host responses after intestinal transplantation. Method: immunoSEQ multiplex PCR; TCRdb's copy keeps in-frame clones and lacks some. This sample has some 77,000 clones, with around 92% found just once. The source was PBMCs, collected 98 days after intestinal transplantation. The receptor source for this set is a human patient who received an intestinal transplant, so some T cells may come from the graft donor.

The rearrangement uses TRBV11-2 and TRBJ2-3; 8 bases align to TRBD2. V lost 5 bases to trimming and J lost 3 bases; unmatched junction nucleotides: 13. CDR1 and CDR2 (germline): SGHAT, FQNNGV. This CDR3 is built from 17 residues. The CDR3 nucleotides read TGTGCCAGCAGCCGGGGGGGAGCGGGAATTGGAACAGATACGCAGTATTTT. Its translation is CASSRGGAGIGTDTQYF.

This chain links TRBV9 with TRBJ2-1; the D is unclear. This CDR3 comprises 13 residues. Germline V gene sequence: CDR1 SGDLS, CDR2 YYNGEE. Trimming cost V 0 bases and J 5 bases, with 6 bases left between them. This CDR3 is CASSVEGHNEQFF. DNA for the CDR3: TGTGCCAGCAGCGTAGAGGGCCACAATGAGCAGTTCTTC.

As regards this clone: The sample has other DNA sequences that encode this CDR3 too. The gene calls are TRBV30 and TRBJ2-3; 8 nucleotides line up with TRBD2. CDR1 and CDR2 from the germline V gene are GTSNPN and SVGIG (reference sequence). The CDR3 contains 14 residues. The trim removed 0 bases at V and 1 base at J, leaving 0 bases unmatched. CDR3 coding DNA: TGTGCCTGGAGTGTACTAGCGGGCACAGATACGCAGTATTTT. This encodes CAWSVLAGTDTQYF. Using reference TRBV30 and TRBJ2-3 for the parts outside the CDR3, the full variable domain is SQTIHQWPATLVQPVGSPLSLECTVEGTSNPNLYWYRQAAGRGLQLLFYSVGIGQISSEVPQNLSASRPQDRQFILSSKKLLLSDSGFYLCAWSVLAGTDTQYFGPGTRLTVL.

The chain carries TRBV7-3 and TRBJ2-5, with TRBD1 as a possible D gene (6 bases). Trimming removed 4 bases at V and 2 bases at J, with 11 bases between. Germline lookup yields CDR1 SGHTA and CDR2 FQGTGA. This CDR3 comprises 14 residues. As DNA, the CDR3 is TGTGCCAGCAGCTCTGACAGGTGTCAAGAGACCCAGTACTTC. It specifies CASSSDRCQETQYF.

This rearrangement joins TRBV7-6 to TRBJ2-5, with TRBD2 matching 12 bases. The length of the CDR3 is 17 residues. The junction had 4 bases not matched to a gene; V was cut back by 2 bases and J by 0 bases. Germline CDR1 reads SGHVS; CDR2 reads FNYEAQ. The CDR3 loop reads CASSLLAGGGYQETQYF. The CDR3 nucleotides read TGTGCCAGCAGCTTACTAGCGGGAGGGGGGTACCAAGAGACCCAGTACTTC. Full variable domain (remainder filled in from reference TRBV7-6 and TRBJ2-5): GAGVSQSPRYKVTKRGQDVALRCDPISGHVSLYWYRQALGQGPEFLTYFNYEAQQDKSGLPNDRFSAERPEGSISTLTIQRTEQRDSAMYRCASSLLAGGGYQETQYFGPGTRLLVL.

The chain joins TRBV6-5 to TRBJ2-5, with TRBD1 identical over 9 bases. V dropped 7 bases and J dropped 5; count of bases not matched to a gene: 5. The CDR3 extends over 13 amino acids. Germline-derived CDR1 and CDR2 are MNHEY and SVGAGI. The CDR3 nucleotides read TGTGCCAGCAAGGGACAGGGTGGGGAGACCCAGTACTTC. Its translation: CASKGQGGETQYF.

This chain links TRBV28 with TRBJ1-3; 10 nucleotides align to TRBD1. The CDR3 length is 18 residues. J lost 0 bases, V lost 2 bases, and 7 bases had no gene match. CDR1 and CDR2 (germline): MDHEN, SYDVKM. CDR3 sequence reads: CASSLPGTGEYSGNTIYF. The CDR3 coding sequence is TGTGCCAGCAGTTTACCCGGGACAGGGGAATACTCTGGAAACACCATATATTTT.

The chain recombines TRBV6-5 with TRBJ2-7; maybe TRBD2 (7 bases). The CDR3 extends over 14 amino acids. CDR1 MNHEY and CDR2 SVGAGI come from the germline V gene. Trimming took 5 bases from V and 4 from J, leaving 15 bases between them. CDR3 sequence (DNA): TGTGCCAGCAGTCTCGTGGGGGGGCAGTACGAGCAGTACTTC. Its protein product is CASSLVGGQYEQYF.

The genes are TRBV18 and TRBJ2-7, with 9 bases aligning to TRBD2. The CDR3 covers 13 residues. The V gene end was trimmed by 3 bases and the J gene end by 4 bases; junction bases not matched to a gene: 1. Germline CDR1 reads KGHSH; CDR2 reads LQKENI. The chain's CDR3 is CASSPTSGYEQYF. For the CDR3, the DNA is TGTGCCAGCTCACCGACTAGCGGATACGAGCAGTACTTC.

The chain employs TRBV6-4 and TRBJ2-3, with D possibly TRBD2 on 6 matching bases. Germline V gene data show CDR1 as MRHNA and CDR2 as SNTAGT. The CDR3 loop spans 15 amino acids. With 4 bases removed from V and 0 bases from J, the gap between germline ends came to 11 bases. DNA for the CDR3: TGTGCCAGCAGTGGAGGGACTTCGAGCACAGATACGCAGTATTTT. Amino acid sequence: CASSGGTSSTDTQYF.

J is TRBJ2-4 and V is TRBV4-1; D is possibly TRBD1 or TRBD2 (5 bases each). CDR1 and CDR2 from the germline V gene are MGHRA and YSYEKL. There are 14 residues in the CDR3. Trimming took off 0 bases at V and 13 bases at J, with 16 bases between the two ends. The CDR3 protein is CASSQDNLGRLQYF. CDR3 DNA sequence: TGCGCCAGCAGCCAAGATAATCTGGGACGGCTACAGTACTTC.

The V call is TRBV4-1, the J call TRBJ1-2, with D uncertain. CDR3 length equals 15 residues. Germline CDR1 reads MGHRA; CDR2 reads YSYEKL. V shed 0 bases and J shed 5 bases, with 13 bases lying between them. The DNA for the CDR3 is TGCGCCAGCAGCCAAGAGAGGACCGTGGCTTATGGCTACACCTTC. Translated: CASSQERTVAYGYTF.

The table lists this clone with a count of one. The chain recombines TRBV5-4 with TRBJ1-3, with 11 positions matching TRBD1. Germline CDR1 is SGHNT and CDR2 is YYREEE (reference sequence). The junction had 4 bases not matched to a gene; V was cut back by 2 bases and J by 3 bases. CDR3 size: 16 residues. DNA for the CDR3: TGTGCCAGCAGCTTCGGACAGGGGGCAGGTGGAAACACCATATATTTT. Translation gives CASSFGQGAGGNTIYF.

The chain is built from TRBV7-9 and TRBJ1-1; D may be TRBD1 (5 bases). CDR3 size: 11 residues. From germline, CDR1 is SEHNR and CDR2 FQNEAQ (reference sequence). Trimming took off 1 base at V and 8 bases at J, with 5 bases between the two ends. The CDR3 sequence is CASSLDREAFF. CDR3 DNA sequence: TGTGCCAGCAGCTTAGACAGGGAAGCTTTCTTT.

V gene TRBV2 combines with J gene TRBJ2-1; TRBD2 aligns across 13 bases. The V and J ends lost 4 bases and 4 bases, in that order; junction bases with no gene match: 13. Germline V lookup: CDR1 SNHLY, CDR2 FYNNEI. CDR3 length: 19 amino acids. This CDR3 is CASSGPGLAGLISYNEQFF. As DNA, the CDR3 is TGTGCCAGCAGTGGGCCGGGACTAGCGGGACTAATTTCTTACAATGAGCAGTTCTTC.

The V gene is TRBV5-1, the J gene TRBJ2-5; TRBD1 matches 9 bases. Germline values: CDR1 SGHRS, CDR2 YFSETQ. The CDR3 contains 14 residues. V was pared by 4 bases and J by 1 base, with 2 bases of the junction left unmatched. The CDR3 bases are TGCGCCAGCAGCCAGGGACAGGGCCAAGAGACCCAGTACTTC. Its translation: CASSQGQGQETQYF.

Here the CDR3 reads CASSFSRTSGSLVDTQYF. CDR3 sequence (DNA): TGTGCCAGCAGTTTTTCACGGACTAGCGGGAGTCTGGTAGATACGCAGTATTTT. The chain is built from TRBV28 and TRBJ2-3, with 13 bases identical to TRBD2. V shed 3 bases, J shed 5 bases, and the junction held 11 bases outside the gene matches. Germline V gene sequence: CDR1 MDHEN, CDR2 SYDVKM. CDR3 length equals 18 residues.

The chain joins TRBV15 to TRBJ2-7; D is ambiguous. The V gene lost 0 bases and the J gene lost 6 bases, with 6 bases spanning the gap. The CDR3 is 12 amino acids. Germline values: CDR1 LNHNV, CDR2 YYDKDF (reference sequence). CDR3 sequence (DNA): TGTGCCACCAGCAGAGAGCTAACCGAGCAGTACTTC. Translation: CATSRELTEQYF.

The chain joins TRBV5-8 to TRBJ2-1; D not certain. V lost 0 bases to trimming and J lost 3 bases, with 4 bases between them. CDR1 and CDR2 from the germline V gene are SGHTS and YDEGEE. This CDR3 spans 13 amino acids. The chain's CDR3 is CASSLGLYNEQFF. CDR3 coding DNA: TGTGCCAGCAGCTTGGGTCTCTACAATGAGCAGTTCTTC.

This clone was seen once. The chain employs TRBV7-8 and TRBJ2-7; weak D call: TRBD1 (7 bases). The length of the CDR3 is 14 residues. Germline V lookup: CDR1 SGHVS, CDR2 FQNEAQ. V lost 2 bases and J 4 bases, leaving 12 bases between the germline ends. Written as DNA, the CDR3 is TGTGCCAGCAGCTTAAATCAGGGGGGTTACGAGCAGTACTTC. Protein sequence: CASSLNQGGYEQYF.

The chain has TRBV12-5 and TRBJ2-7, with a tentative D call TRBD1 (6 bases). Germline-derived CDR1 and CDR2 are LGHNT and FRNRAP. This CDR3 comprises 14 residues. V was pared by 5 bases and J by 6 bases, with 17 bases between. DNA for the CDR3: TGTGCTAGTGGTCCCGCCGTACAGGGTAGCGAGCAGTACTTC. Its translation: CASGPAVQGSEQYF. Looking up the rest from reference TRBV12-5 and TRBJ2-7 gives the full variable domain: DARVTQTPRHKVTEMGQEVTMRCQPILGHNTVFWYRQTMMQGLELLAYFRNRAPLDDSGMPKDRFSAEMPDATLATLKIQPSEPRDSAVYFCASGPAVQGSEQYFGPGTRLTVT.

The genes are TRBV6-1 and TRBJ2-7; TRBD1 agrees at 9 bases. The CDR3 runs 13 residues. The J segment lost 5 bases and the V segment lost 5 bases, leaving 4 bases of the junction unmatched. Germline CDR1 and CDR2: MNHNS and SASEGT. The CDR3 region has the DNA TGTGCCAGCAGTACACAGGGGGCTAACGAGCAGTACTTC. Protein: CASSTQGANEQYF.

The rearrangement links TRBV4-3 to TRBJ2-5; no reliable D call. The germline CDR1 and CDR2 sequences are LGHNA and YSLEER. The CDR3 sequence is 13 residues long. V gave up 1 base and J gave up 5 bases, with 8 bases separating them. The CDR3 DNA sequence: TGCGCCAGCAGCCAAGGCCGGGCGGAGACCCAGTACTTC. Encoded protein: CASSQGRAETQYF.

The V gene is TRBV6-5, the J gene TRBJ1-2; weak D call: TRBD1 (5 bases). The length of the CDR3 is 13 residues. V was pared by 6 bases and J by 5 bases, with 13 bases between. Germline V lookup: CDR1 MNHEY, CDR2 SVGAGI. The CDR3 here is CASSPTARYGYTF. The CDR3 coding sequence is TGTGCCAGCAGCCCGACAGCCAGGTATGGCTACACCTTC.

The DNA for the CDR3 is TGTGCCAGCAGACTTGGGTCCCGGGATGAGCAGTTCTTC. Translation: CASRLGSRDEQFF. This chain links TRBV5-4 with TRBJ2-1; D unresolved. Germline V gene sequence: CDR1 SGHNT, CDR2 YYREEE (reference sequence). Trimming removed 5 bases at V and 8 bases at J, with 14 bases between. The CDR3 extends over 13 amino acids.

The chain is built from TRBV6-1 and TRBJ1-2, with a tentative D call TRBD1 (5 bases). V shed 8 bases and J shed 6 bases, with 13 bases lying between them. CDR1 is MNHNS and CDR2 is SASEGT in the germline V gene. The CDR3 sequence is 12 residues long. CDR3 DNA: TGTGCCAGCCGGTTCAGGGAGCATGGCTACACCTTC. It codes for CASRFREHGYTF.

The gene calls are TRBV4-1 and TRBJ2-3; either TRBD1 or TRBD2 may supply D (7 bases each). CDR3 length: 17 amino acids. CDR1 and CDR2 (germline): MGHRA, YSYEKL. With 4 bases removed from V and 4 bases from J, the gap between germline ends came to 21 bases. The CDR3 coding sequence is TGCGCCAGCAGCCGCAGGGGGGGGCTCATGATCGCAGATACGCAGTATTTT. It translates to CASSRRGGLMIADTQYF.

This clone was seen a single time. This chain joins TRBV5-1 and TRBJ1-4, with D possibly TRBD1 on 5 matching bases. The germline V and J ends were trimmed by 4 bases and 7 bases, with 8 bases remaining between them. The germline gives CDR1 SGHRS, CDR2 YFSETQ. The CDR3 consists of 12 residues. The CDR3 sequence: CASSIQGEKLFF. Written as DNA, the CDR3 is TGCGCCAGCAGCATTCAGGGTGAAAAACTGTTTTTT.

The rearrangement links TRBV7-8 to TRBJ2-7; TRBD2 matches 13 bases. CDR1 and CDR2 from the germline V gene are SGHVS and FQNEAQ. The CDR3 is 17 amino acids. V lost 3 bases and J lost 1; bases outside the gene matches: 6. CDR3 amino acids: CASSLGPGLAGSYEQYF. CDR3 coding DNA: TGTGCCAGCAGCTTGGGCCCGGGACTAGCGGGATCCTACGAGCAGTACTTC.

This chain uses TRBV7-6 with TRBJ1-3; possibly TRBD1 for D (5 bases). This CDR3 has 12 residues. V lost 6 bases and J lost 8, with 11 bases in between. CDR1 and CDR2 (germline): SGHVS, FNYEAQ. The CDR3 nucleotides are TGTGCCAGCAGTTCTCCGGGGGACACCATATATTTT. This sequence encodes CASSSPGDTIYF.